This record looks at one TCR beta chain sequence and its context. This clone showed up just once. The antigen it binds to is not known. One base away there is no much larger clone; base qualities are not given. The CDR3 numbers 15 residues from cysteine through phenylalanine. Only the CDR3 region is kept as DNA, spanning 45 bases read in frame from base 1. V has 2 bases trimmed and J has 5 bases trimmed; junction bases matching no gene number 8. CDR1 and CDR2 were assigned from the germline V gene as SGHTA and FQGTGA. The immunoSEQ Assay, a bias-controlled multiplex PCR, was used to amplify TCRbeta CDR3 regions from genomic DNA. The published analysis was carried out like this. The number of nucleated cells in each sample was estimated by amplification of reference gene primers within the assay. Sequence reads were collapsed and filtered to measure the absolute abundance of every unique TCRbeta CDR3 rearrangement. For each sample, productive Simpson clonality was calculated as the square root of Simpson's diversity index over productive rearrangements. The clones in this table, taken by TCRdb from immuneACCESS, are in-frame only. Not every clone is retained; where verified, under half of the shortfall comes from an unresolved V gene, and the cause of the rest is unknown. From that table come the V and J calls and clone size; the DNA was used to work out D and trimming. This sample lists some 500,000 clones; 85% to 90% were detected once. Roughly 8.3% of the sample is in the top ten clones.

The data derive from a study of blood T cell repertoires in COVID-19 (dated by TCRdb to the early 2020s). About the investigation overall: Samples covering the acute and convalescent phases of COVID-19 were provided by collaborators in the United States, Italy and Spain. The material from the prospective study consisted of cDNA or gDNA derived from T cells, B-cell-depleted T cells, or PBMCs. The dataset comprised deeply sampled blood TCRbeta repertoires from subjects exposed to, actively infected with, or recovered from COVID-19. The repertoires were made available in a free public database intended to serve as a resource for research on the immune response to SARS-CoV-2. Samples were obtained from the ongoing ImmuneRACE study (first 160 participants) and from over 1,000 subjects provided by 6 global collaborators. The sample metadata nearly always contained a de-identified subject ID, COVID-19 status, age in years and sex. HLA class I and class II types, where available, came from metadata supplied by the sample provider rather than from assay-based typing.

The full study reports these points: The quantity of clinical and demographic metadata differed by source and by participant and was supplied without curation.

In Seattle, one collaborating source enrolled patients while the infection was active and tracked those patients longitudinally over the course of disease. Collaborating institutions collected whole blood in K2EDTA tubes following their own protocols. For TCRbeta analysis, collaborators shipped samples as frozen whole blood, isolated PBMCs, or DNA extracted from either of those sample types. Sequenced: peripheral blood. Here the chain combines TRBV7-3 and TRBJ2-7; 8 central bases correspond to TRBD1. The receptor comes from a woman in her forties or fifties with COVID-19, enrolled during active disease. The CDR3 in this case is CASSLLGQGLNEQYF. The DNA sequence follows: TGTGCCAGCAGCTTATTAGGACAGGGCCTTAACGAGCAGTACTTC.